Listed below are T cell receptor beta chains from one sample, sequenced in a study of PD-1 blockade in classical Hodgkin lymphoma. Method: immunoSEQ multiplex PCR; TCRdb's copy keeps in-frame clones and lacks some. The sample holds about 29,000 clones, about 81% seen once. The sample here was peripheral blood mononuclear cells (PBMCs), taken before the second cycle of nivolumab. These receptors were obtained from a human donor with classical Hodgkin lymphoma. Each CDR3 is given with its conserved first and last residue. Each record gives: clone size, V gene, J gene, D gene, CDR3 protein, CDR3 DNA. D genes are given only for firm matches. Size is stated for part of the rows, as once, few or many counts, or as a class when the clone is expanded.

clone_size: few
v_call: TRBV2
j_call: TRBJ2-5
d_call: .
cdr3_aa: CASSREQETQYF
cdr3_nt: TGTGCCAGCAGCAGGGAGCAAGAGACCCAGTACTTC

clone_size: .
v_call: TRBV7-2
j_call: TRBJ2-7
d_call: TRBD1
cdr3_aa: CASSPQGQGDEQYF
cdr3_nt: TGTGCCAGCAGCCCACAGGGACAGGGGGACGAGCAGTACTTC

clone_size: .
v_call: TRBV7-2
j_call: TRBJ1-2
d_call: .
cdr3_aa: CASSLGQGQGYTF
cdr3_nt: TGTGCCAGCAGCTTAGGGCAGGGGCAAGGCTACACCTTC

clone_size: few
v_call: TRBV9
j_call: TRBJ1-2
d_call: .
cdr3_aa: CASSGSSGDSYGYTF
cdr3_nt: TGTGCCAGCAGCGGGAGCTCAGGGGACTCCTATGGCTACACCTTC

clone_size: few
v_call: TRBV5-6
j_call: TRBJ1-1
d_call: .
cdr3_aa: CASSAQDRNTEAFF
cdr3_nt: TGTGCCAGCAGCGCCCAAGACCGGAACACTGAAGCTTTCTTT

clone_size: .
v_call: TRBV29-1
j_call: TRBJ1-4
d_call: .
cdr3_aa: CSALLQGGEKLFF
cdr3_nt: TGCAGCGCCCTACTACAGGGAGGGGAAAAACTGTTTTTT

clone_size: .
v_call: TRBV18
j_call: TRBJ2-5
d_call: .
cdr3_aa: CASSPQEQETQYF
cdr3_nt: TGTGCCAGCTCACCACAGGAACAAGAGACCCAGTACTTC

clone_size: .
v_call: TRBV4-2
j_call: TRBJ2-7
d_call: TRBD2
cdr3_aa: CASSFTTGTSDEQYF
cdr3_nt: TGTGCCAGCAGCTTCACCACCGGGACTAGCGACGAGCAGTACTTC

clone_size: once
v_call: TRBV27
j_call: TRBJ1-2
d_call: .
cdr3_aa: CASSTREQGDYGYTF
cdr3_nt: TGTGCCAGCAGTACCCGGGAACAGGGAGACTATGGCTACACCTTC

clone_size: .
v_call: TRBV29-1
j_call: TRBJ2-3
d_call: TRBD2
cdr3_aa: CSVLTSGFTDTQYF
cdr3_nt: TGCAGCGTTCTAACTAGCGGGTTCACAGATACGCAGTATTTT

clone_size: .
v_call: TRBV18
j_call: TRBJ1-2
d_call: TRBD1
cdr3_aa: CASSPGTGAFDGYTF
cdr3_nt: TGTGCCAGCTCACCCGGGACAGGGGCGTTTGACGGCTACACCTTC

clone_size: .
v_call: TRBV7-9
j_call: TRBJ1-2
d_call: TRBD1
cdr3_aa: CASSRDRINYGYTF
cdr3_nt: TGTGCCAGCAGCCGGGACAGAATAAACTATGGCTACACCTTC

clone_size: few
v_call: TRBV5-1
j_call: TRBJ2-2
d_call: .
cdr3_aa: CASHDLNPNTGELFF
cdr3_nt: TGCGCCAGCCACGACCTTAACCCGAACACCGGGGAGCTGTTTTTT

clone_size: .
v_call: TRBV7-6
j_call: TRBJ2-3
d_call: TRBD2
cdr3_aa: CASSLGTSGGTDTQYF
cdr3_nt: TGTGCCAGCAGCTTAGGGACTAGCGGGGGGACAGATACGCAGTATTTT

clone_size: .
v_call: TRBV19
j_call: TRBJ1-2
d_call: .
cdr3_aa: CASALKEAF
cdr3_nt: TGTGCCAGCGCTTTGAAAGAGGCCTTC

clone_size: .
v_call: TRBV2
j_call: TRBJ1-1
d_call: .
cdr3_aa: CASIELGGRTEAFF
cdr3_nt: TGTGCCAGCATAGAGTTGGGGGGGAGGACTGAAGCTTTCTTT

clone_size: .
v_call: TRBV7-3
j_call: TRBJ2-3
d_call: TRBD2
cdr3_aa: CASSLRLAGASTDTQYF
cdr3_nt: TGTGCCAGCAGCTTAAGGCTAGCGGGGGCTAGCACAGATACGCAGTATTTT

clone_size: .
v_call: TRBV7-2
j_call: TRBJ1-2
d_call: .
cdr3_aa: CASSPVVNYGYTF
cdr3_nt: TGTGCCAGCAGCCCCGTCGTTAACTATGGCTACACCTTC

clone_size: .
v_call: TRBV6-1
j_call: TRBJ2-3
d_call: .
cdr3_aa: CASSKLQDTDTQYF
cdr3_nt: TGTGCCAGCAGTAAGCTACAGGACACAGATACGCAGTATTTT

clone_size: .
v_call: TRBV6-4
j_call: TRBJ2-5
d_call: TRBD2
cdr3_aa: CASSQLPGLAGANEETQYF
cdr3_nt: TGTGCCAGCAGTCAACTCCCGGGACTAGCGGGGGCAAATGAAGAGACCCAGTACTTC

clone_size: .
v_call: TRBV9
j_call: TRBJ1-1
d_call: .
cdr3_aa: CASSVDRQGTEAFF
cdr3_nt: TGTGCCAGCAGCGTAGATAGGCAGGGCACTGAAGCTTTCTTT

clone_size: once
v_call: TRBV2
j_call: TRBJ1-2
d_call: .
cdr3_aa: CASSLGPIYGYTF
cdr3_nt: TGTGCCAGCAGTTTGGGCCCTATCTATGGCTACACCTTC

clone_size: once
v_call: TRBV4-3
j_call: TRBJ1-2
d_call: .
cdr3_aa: CASSQELGRYGYTF
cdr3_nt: TGCGCCAGCAGCCAAGAGTTGGGCCGCTATGGCTACACCTTC

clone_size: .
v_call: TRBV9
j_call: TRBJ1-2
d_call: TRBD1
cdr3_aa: CASSSIPPTGGERGYTF
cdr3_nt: TGTGCCAGCAGCTCAATACCCCCCACAGGGGGCGAGCGGGGCTACACCTTC

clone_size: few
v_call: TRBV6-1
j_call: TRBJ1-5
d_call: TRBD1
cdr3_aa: CASRDRHNQPQHF
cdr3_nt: TGTGCCAGCCGGGACAGGCATAATCAGCCCCAGCATTTT

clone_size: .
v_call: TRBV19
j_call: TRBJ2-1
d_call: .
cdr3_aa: CASSSGTPPNEQFF
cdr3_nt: TGTGCCAGTAGCTCCGGGACTCCCCCCAATGAGCAGTTCTTC

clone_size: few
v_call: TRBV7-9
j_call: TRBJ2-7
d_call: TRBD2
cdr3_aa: CASSSETGGLEQYF
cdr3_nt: TGTGCCAGCAGCTCGGAGACGGGGGGGCTCGAGCAGTACTTC